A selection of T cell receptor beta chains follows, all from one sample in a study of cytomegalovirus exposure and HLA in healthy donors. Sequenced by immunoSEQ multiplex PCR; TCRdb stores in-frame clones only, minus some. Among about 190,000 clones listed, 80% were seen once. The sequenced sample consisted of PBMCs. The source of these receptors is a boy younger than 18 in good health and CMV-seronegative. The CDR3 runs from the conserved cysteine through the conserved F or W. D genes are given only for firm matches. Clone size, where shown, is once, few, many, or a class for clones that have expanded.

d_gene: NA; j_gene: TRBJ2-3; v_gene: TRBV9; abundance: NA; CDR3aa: CASSVGAGHTDTQYF; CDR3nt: TGTGCCAGCAGCGTAGGAGCGGGACACACAGATACGCAGTATTTT
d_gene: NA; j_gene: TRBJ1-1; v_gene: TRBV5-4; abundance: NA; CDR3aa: CASSFLDRASNTEAFF; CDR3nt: TGTGCCAGCAGCTTCTTGGACAGAGCTTCGAACACTGAAGCTTTCTTT
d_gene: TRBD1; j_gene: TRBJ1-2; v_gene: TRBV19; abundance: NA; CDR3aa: CASSIPGTAYGYTF; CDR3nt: TGTGCCAGTAGTATCCCTGGGACAGCCTATGGCTACACCTTC
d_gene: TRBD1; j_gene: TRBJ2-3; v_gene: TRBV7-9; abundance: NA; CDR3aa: CASSLDRSTDTQYF; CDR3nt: TGTGCCAGCAGCTTGGACAGGAGCACAGATACGCAGTATTTT
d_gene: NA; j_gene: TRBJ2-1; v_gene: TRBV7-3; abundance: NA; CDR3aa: CASSFDYRDEQFF; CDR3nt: TGTGCCAGCAGCTTCGACTATAGGGATGAGCAGTTCTTC
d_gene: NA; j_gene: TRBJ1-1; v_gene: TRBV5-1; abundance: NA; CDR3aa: CASSFTAMNTEAFF; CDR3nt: TGCGCCAGCAGCTTTACAGCCATGAACACTGAAGCTTTCTTT
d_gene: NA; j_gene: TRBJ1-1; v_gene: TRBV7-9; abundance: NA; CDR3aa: CSSSPGTGRDTEAFF; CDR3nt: TGTTCCAGCAGCCCTGGAACAGGGAGGGACACTGAAGCTTTCTTT
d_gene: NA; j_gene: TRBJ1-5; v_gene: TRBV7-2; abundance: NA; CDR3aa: CASSLTARGGYSNQPQHF; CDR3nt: TGTGCCAGCAGCTTAACCGCTCGGGGGGGGTATAGCAATCAGCCCCAGCATTTT
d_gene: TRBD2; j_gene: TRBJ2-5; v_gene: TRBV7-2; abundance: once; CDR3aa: CASSLARGLAGRGETQYF; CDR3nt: TGTGCCAGCAGCTTAGCCCGCGGGCTAGCGGGACGGGGGGAGACCCAGTACTTC
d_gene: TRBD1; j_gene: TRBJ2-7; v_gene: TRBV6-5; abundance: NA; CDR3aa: CASSYGTGTPEQYF; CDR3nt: TGTGCCAGCAGTTATGGGACAGGGACCCCCGAGCAGTACTTC
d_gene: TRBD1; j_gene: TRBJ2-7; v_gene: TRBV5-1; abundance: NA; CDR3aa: CASSFQPGQGYEQYF; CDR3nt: TGCGCCAGCAGCTTTCAGCCGGGACAGGGGTACGAGCAGTACTTC
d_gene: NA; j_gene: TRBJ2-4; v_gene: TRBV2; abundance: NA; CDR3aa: CASKLTLDTRKNIQYF; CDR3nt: TGTGCCAGCAAGTTGACCCTCGACACGAGAAAAAACATTCAGTACTTC
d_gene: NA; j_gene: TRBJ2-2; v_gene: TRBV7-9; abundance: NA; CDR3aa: CASTRRPVRGPNTGELFF; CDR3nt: TGTGCCAGCACCCGAAGACCCGTCAGGGGCCCGAACACCGGGGAGCTGTTTTTT
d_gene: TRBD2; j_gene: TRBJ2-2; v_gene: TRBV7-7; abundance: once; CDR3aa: CASSRVSGTKGNTGELFF; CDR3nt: TGTGCTAGCAGCCGGGTTTCAGGGACTAAGGGGAATACCGGGGAGCTGTTTTTT
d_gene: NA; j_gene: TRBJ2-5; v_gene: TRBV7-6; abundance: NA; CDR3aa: CASSLGSGMGETQYF; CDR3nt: TGTGCCAGCAGCTTAGGATCCGGGATGGGGGAGACCCAGTACTTC
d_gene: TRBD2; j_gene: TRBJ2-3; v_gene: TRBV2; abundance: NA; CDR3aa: CASGRVHTQYF; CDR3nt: TGTGCCAGCGGGAGGGTACATACGCAGTATTTT
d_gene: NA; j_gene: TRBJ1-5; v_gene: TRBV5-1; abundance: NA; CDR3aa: CASSPRHDQFPGQAHWTQPQHF; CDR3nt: TGCGCCAGCAGCCCTAGACACGATCAATTCCCGGGACAAGCGCACTGGACGCAGCCCCAGCATTTT
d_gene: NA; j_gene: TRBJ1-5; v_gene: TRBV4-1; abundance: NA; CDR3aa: CASSQDPGYNQPQHF; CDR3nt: TGCGCCAGCAGCCAAGATCCAGGGTACAATCAGCCCCAGCATTTT
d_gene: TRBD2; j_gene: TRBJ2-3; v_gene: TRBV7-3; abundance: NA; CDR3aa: CASSPFPGGPTDTQYF; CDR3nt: TGTGCCAGCAGCCCCTTTCCGGGGGGACCCACAGATACGCAGTATTTT
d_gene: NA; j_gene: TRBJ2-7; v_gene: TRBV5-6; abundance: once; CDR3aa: CASSRQAIYLLEKYF; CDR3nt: TGTGCCAGCAGCCGACAGGCGATATACCTTCTAGAAAAGTACTTC
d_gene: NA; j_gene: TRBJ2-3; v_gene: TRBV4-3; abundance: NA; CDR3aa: CASSQDIDNGEGGTQYF; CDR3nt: TGCGCCAGCAGCCAAGATATTGATAACGGGGAAGGGGGTACGCAGTATTTT
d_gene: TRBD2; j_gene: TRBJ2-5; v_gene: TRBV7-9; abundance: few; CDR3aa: CASSNSGGETQYF; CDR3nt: TGTGCCAGCAGCAATAGCGGGGGTGAGACCCAGTACTTC
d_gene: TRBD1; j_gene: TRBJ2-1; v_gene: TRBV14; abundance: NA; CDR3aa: CASSPRDRPFNEQFF; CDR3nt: TGTGCCAGCAGCCCCCGGGACAGGCCCTTCAATGAGCAGTTCTTC
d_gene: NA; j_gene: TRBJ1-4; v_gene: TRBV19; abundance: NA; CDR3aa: CASSRTRQVLGNEKLFF; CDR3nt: TGTGCCAGTAGCAGGACCCGACAGGTTTTGGGGAATGAAAAACTGTTTTTT
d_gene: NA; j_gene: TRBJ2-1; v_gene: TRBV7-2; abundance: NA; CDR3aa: CASSGMGSYNEQFF; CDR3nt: TGTGCCAGCAGCGGCATGGGGAGTTACAATGAGCAGTTCTTC
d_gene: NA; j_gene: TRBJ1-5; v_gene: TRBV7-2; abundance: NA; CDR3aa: CASSQGHRVLAQHF; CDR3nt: TGTGCCAGCAGCCAGGGACACCGGGTCTTGGCCCAGCATTTT
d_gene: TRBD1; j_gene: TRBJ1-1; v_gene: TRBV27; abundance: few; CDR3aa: CASSLWTGADEAFF; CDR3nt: TGTGCCAGCAGTTTGTGGACAGGGGCGGATGAAGCTTTCTTT
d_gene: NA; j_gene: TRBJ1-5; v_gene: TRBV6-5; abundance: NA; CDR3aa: CASGTERNQPQHF; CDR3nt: TGTGCCAGCGGAACAGAGAGAAATCAGCCCCAGCATTTT
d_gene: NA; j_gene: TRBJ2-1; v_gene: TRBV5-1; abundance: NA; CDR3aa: CASSLKMGTGSSYNEQFF; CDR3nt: TGCGCCAGCAGCTTGAAGATGGGAACAGGGAGCTCCTACAATGAGCAGTTCTTC
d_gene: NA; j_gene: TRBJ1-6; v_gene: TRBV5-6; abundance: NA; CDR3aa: CASSLRSALYNSPLHF; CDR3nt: TGTGCCAGCAGCTTGCGGTCCGCCCTCTATAATTCACCCCTCCACTTT
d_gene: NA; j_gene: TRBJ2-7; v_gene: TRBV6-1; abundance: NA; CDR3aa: CASSEGGVAWSYEQYF; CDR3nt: TGTGCCAGCAGTGAAGGGGGAGTTGCGTGGTCGTACGAGCAGTACTTC
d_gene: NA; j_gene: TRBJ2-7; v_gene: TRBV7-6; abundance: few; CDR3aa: CASSLINSGEQYF; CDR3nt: TGTGCCAGCAGCTTAATCAATTCGGGCGAGCAGTACTTC
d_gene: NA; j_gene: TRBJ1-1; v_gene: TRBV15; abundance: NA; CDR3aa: CATSRDGVSRRGDEAFF; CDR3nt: TGTGCCACCAGCAGAGATGGGGTATCAAGACGGGGTGACGAAGCTTTCTTT
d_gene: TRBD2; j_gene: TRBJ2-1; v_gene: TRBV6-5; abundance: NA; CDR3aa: CASSSRGLAGREQFF; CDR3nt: TGTGCCAGCAGTTCCCGAGGACTAGCGGGCAGAGAGCAGTTCTTC
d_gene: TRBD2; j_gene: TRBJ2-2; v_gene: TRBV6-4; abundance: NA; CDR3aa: CASSGLAGNTGELFF; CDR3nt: TGTGCCAGCAGTGGACTAGCGGGAAACACCGGGGAGCTGTTTTTT
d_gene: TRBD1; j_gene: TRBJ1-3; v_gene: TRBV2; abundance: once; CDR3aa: CASRPGQRISGNTIYF; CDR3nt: TGTGCCAGCAGGCCGGGACAGAGGATCTCTGGAAACACCATATATTTT
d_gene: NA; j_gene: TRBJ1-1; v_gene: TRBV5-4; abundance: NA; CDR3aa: CASSLGAANTEAFF; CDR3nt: TGTGCCAGCAGCTTGGGGGCAGCGAACACTGAAGCTTTCTTT
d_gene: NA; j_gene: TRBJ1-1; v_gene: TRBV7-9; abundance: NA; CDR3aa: CASSKIRGEGQGTEAFF; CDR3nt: TGTGCCAGCAGCAAAATTCGGGGGGAGGGCCAGGGCACTGAAGCTTTCTTT
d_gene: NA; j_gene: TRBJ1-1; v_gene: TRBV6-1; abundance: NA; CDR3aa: CASSELGGTEAFF; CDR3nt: TGTGCCAGCAGTGAATTGGGGGGCACTGAAGCTTTCTTT
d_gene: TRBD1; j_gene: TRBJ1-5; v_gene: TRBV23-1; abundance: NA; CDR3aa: CASSGTGNQPQHF; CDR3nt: TGCGCCAGCAGTGGGACAGGTAATCAGCCCCAGCATTTT
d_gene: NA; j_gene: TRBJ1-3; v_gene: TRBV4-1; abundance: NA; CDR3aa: CASSQDRFFGNTTYF; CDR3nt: TGCGCCAGCAGCCAAGACAGGTTCTTTGGAAACACCACATATTTT
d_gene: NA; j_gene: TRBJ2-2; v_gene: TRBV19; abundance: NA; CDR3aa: CASSIVLKGGSGELFF; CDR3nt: TGTGCCAGTAGTATAGTTCTAAAGGGGGGGTCCGGGGAGCTGTTTTTT
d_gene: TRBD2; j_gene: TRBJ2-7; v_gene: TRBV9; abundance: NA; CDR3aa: CASSLRGGVAPEQYF; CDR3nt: TGTGCCAGCAGCCTACGGGGAGGGGTCGCCCCCGAGCAGTACTTC
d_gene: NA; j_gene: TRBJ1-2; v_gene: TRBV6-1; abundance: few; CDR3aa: CASSDHYGLTPYGYTF; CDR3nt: TGTGCCAGCAGTGACCACTACGGACTGACTCCCTATGGCTACACCTTC
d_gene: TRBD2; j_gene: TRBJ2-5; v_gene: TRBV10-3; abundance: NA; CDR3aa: CAISDRSVAGVETQYF; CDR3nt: TGTGCCATCAGTGACCGGTCGGTAGCGGGGGTGGAGACCCAGTACTTC
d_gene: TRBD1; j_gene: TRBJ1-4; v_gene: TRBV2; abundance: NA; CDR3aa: CASSELGQGGEKLFF; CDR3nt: TGTGCCAGCAGTGAACTGGGACAGGGAGGGGAAAAACTGTTTTTT
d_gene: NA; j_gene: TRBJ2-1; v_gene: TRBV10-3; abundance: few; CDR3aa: CAISESWDLTYNEQFF; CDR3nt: TGTGCCATCAGTGAGTCGTGGGACTTAACCTACAATGAGCAGTTCTTC
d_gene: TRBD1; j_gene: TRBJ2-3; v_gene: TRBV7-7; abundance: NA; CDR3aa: CASSQTGDATDTQYF; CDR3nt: TGTGCTAGCAGCCAAACAGGGGACGCGACAGATACGCAGTATTTT
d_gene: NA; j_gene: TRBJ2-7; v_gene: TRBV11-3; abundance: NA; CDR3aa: CASSVPPDEQYF; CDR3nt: TGTGCCAGCAGCGTCCCGCCGGACGAGCAGTACTTC
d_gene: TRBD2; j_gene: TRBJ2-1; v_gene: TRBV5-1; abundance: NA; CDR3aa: CASRSGRGYNEQFF; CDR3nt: TGCGCCAGCCGTAGCGGGAGGGGGTACAATGAGCAGTTCTTC
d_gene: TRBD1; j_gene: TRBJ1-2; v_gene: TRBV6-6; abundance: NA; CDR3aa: CASSYFDRGSDGYTF; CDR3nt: TGTGCCAGCAGTTACTTCGACAGGGGGTCGGATGGCTACACCTTC